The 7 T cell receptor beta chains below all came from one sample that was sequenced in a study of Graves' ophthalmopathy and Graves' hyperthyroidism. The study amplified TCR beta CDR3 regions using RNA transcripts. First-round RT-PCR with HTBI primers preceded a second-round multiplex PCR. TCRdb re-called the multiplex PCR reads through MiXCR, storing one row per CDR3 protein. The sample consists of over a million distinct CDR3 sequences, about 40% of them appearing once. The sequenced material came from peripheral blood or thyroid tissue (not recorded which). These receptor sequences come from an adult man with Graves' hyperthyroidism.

CDR3 loop: CASVTGGPLSGNTIYF. The CDR3 coding sequence is TGTGCCAGCGTCACCGGGGGACCCCTTTCTGGAAACACCATATATTTT. The chain recombines TRBV11-2 with TRBJ1-3, with D perhaps TRBD1 (5 bases). Per germline, CDR1 SGHAT and CDR2 FQNNGV. Between the trimmed V and J ends, which lost 8 bases and 1 base, there was a span of 18 bases. This CDR3 spans 16 amino acids.

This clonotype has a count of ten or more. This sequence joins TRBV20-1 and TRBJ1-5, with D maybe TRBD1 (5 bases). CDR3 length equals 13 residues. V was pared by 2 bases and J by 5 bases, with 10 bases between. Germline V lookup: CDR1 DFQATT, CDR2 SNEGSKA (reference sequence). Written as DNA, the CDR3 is TGCAGTGCTAGAAAAGGGACTGATCAGCCCCAGCATTTT. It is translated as CSARKGTDQPQHF.

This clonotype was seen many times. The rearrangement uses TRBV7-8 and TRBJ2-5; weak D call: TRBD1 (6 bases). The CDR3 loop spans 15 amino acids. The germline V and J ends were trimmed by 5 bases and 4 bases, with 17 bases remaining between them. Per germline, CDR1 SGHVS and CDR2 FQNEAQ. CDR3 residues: CASSNRDKPGETQYF. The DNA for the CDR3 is TGTGCCAGCAGCAACCGGGACAAACCAGGAGAGACCCAGTACTTC.

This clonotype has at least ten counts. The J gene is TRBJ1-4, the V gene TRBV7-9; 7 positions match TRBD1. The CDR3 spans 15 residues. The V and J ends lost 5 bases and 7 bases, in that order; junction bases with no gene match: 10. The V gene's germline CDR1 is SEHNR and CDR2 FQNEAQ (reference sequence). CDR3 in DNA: TGTGCCAGCAGCAGGGGGCAGGGAGGGGGTGAAAAACTGTTTTTT. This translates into CASSRGQGGGEKLFF.

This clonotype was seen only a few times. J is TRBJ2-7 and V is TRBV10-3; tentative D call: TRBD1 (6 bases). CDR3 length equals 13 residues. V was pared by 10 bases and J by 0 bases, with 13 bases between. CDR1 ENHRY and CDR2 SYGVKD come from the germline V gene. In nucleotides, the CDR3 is TGTGCCAGCGGAGGACAGATCTCCTACGAGCAGTACTTC. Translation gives CASGGQISYEQYF.

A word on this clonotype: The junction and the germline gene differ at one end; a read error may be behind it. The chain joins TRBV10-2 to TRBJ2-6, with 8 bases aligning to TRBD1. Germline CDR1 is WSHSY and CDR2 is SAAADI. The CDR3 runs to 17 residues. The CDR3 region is CASRIRDRTSGTNVLTF. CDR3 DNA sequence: TGCGCCAGCCGAATCCGGGACAGGACTTCTGGGACCAACGTCCTGACTTTC.

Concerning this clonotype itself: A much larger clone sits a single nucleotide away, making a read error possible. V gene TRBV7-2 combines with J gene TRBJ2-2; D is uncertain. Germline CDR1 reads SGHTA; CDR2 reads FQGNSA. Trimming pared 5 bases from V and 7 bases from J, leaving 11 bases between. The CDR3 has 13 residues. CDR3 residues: CASSRHIGGELFF. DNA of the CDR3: TGTGCCAGCAGCCGACATATAGGCGGGGAGCTGTTTTTT.